The 10 T cell receptor beta chains given below trace back to one sample, sequenced in a study of CD8 T cells in Susac syndrome (dated by TCRdb to between 2018 and 2021). Libraries were constructed by the immunoSEQ multiplex PCR assay. RNA was extracted using the RNeasy kit, and roughly 0.5 to 1 ug of the RNA was reverse transcribed with random hexamers. TCRdb reanalyzed the raw reads on its own, using fastp at Q25 for trimming and MiXCR for clone calling, and kept in-frame beta chains. Identical CDR3 proteins give one entry, which carries the most common genes and DNA. In this sample the table shows 150,000 to 180,000 distinct CDR3 sequences, over 95% of which occur a single time. The ten largest clones add up to over 0.12% of the sample. The sequencing sample was made of CD8+ T cells from PBMCs. These receptors all come from a human donor with multiple sclerosis.

The sample holds one count of this clonotype. This chain uses TRBV4-1 with TRBJ2-2; possibly TRBD1 for D (6 bases). The CDR3 length is 15 residues. Germline V gene lookup returns CDR1 MGHRA and CDR2 YSYEKL. Between the trimmed V and J ends, which lost 4 bases and 5 bases, there was a span of 14 bases. CDR3 region: CASSLIARGTGELFF. The DNA for the CDR3 is TGCGCCAGCAGCCTAATCGCCAGGGGTACCGGGGAGCTGTTTTTT.

This chain uses TRBV30 with TRBJ2-3; D gene ambiguous. Trimming left V 1 base short and J 1 base short, with 15 bases between. This CDR3 is 16 amino acids long. Germline assignment: CDR1 GTSNPN and CDR2 SVGIG (reference sequence). CDR3 region: CAWSAYQLVGTDTQYF. CDR3 bases: TGTGCCTGGAGTGCCTACCAACTCGTTGGCACAGATACGCAGTATTTT.

This clonotype appeared once. The genes are TRBV7-8 and TRBJ2-7; 8 bases line up with TRBD1. Germline CDR1 reads SGHVS; CDR2 reads FQNEAQ. Losses at the gene ends were 3 bases for V and 2 bases for J; bases not matched to a gene: 6. The CDR3 has 15 amino acids. The CDR3 here is CASSFMTGAAYEQYF. The CDR3 DNA follows: TGTGCCAGCAGCTTTATGACAGGGGCGGCCTACGAGCAGTACTTC.

V usage is TRBV7-8 and J usage is TRBJ1-1, with a weak D call TRBD1 (5 bases). This CDR3 has 15 residues. V lost 5 bases and J lost 5, with 18 bases in between. Germline V gene lookup returns CDR1 SGHVS and CDR2 FQNEAQ. CDR3: CASSQRSPGQTEAFF. Here the CDR3 DNA reads TGTGCCAGCAGCCAAAGATCACCAGGGCAAACTGAAGCTTTCTTT.

The table lists this clonotype with a count of one. V is TRBV5-1 and J is TRBJ2-7, with D unresolved. The CDR3 contains 15 residues. The germline V and J ends were trimmed by 0 bases and 0 bases, with 10 bases remaining between them. Germline CDR1 is SGHRS and CDR2 is YFSETQ. Written as DNA, the CDR3 is TGCGCCAGCAGCTTGGTGGCAGGACCCTCCTACGAGCAGTACTTC. Translating gives CASSLVAGPSYEQYF.

Comments on this clonotype: At one of its ends the junction is not consistent with the germline gene, which may arise from a read error. The chain recombines TRBV29-1 with TRBJ2-1; unclear D gene. Germline CDR1 is SQVTM and CDR2 is ANQGSEA. This CDR3 contains 11 residues. This CDR3 reads CNVPIADEQFF. CDR3 DNA: TGCAACGTTCCGATTGCGGATGAGCAGTTCTTC.

V and J are TRBV7-6 and TRBJ2-2; D is unclear. Germline loops: CDR1 SGHVS, CDR2 FNYEAQ. CDR3 length equals 13 residues. V was trimmed by 5 bases and J by 3 bases, leaving 7 bases between them. CDR3 in DNA: TGTGCCAGCAGCCTCCGGTACACCGGGGAGCTGTTTTTT. Translation: CASSLRYTGELFF.

J is TRBJ2-1 and V is TRBV29-1; D ambiguous. The V and J ends lost 6 bases and 4 bases respectively, with 10 bases between them. CDR1 is SQVTM, CDR2 ANQGSEA, per germline. The CDR3 loop spans 12 amino acids. CDR3 sequence: CSVVSRYNEQFF. The CDR3 DNA reads TGCAGCGTCGTAAGCAGGTACAATGAGCAGTTCTTC.

The chain is built from TRBV4-1 and TRBJ2-7; either TRBD1 or TRBD2 may fit D (6 bases each). V gave up 4 bases and J gave up 4 bases, with 17 bases separating them. The CDR3 has 15 amino acids. Germline loops: CDR1 MGHRA, CDR2 YSYEKL. CDR3 in DNA: TGCGCCAGCAGCCCGGCGGCAGGGGACTTTTACGAGCAGTACTTC. Its translation is CASSPAAGDFYEQYF.

The V gene is TRBV2, the J gene TRBJ1-1; no clear D. The length of the CDR3 is 14 residues. Germline values: CDR1 SNHLY, CDR2 FYNNEI. The V and J ends lost 3 bases and 0 bases respectively, with 8 bases between them. The CDR3 spells CASSDTALNTEAFF. DNA of the CDR3: TGTGCCAGCAGTGATACAGCGTTGAACACTGAAGCTTTCTTT.